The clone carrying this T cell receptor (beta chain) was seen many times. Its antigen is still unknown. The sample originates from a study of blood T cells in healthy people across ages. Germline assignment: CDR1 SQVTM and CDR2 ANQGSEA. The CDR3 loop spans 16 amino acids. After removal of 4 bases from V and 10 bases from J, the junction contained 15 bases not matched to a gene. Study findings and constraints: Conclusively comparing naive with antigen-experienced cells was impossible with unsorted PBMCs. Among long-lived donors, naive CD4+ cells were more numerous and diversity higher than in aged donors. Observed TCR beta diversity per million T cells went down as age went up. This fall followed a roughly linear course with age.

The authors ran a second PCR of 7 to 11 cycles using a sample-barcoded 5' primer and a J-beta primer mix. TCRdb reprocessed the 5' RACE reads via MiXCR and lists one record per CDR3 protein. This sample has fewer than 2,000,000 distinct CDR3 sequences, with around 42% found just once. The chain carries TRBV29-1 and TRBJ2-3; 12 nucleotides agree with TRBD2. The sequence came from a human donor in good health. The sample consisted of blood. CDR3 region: CSVVLAGGNRGDPQYF. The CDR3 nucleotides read TGCAGCGTTGTACTAGCGGGGGGCAATAGAGGGGATCCGCAGTATTTT.